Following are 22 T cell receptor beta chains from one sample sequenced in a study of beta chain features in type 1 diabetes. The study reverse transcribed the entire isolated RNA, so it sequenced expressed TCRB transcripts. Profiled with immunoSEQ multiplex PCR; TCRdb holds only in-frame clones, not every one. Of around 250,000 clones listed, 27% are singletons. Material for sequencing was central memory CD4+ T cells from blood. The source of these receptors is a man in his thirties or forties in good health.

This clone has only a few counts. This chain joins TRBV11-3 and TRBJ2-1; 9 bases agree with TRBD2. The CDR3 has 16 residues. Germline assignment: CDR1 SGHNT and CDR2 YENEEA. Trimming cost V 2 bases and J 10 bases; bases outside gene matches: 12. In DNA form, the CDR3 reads TGTGCCAGCAGCTTAAACCTAGCGGGAATACCGAGGGAGCAGTTCTTC. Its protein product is CASSLNLAGIPREQFF. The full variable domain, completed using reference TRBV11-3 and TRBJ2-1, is EAGVVQSPRYKIIEKKQPVAFWCNPISGHNTLYWYLQNLGQGPELLIRYENEEAVDDSQLPKDRFSAERLKGVDSTLKIQPAELGDSAVYLCASSLNLAGIPREQFFGPGTRLTVL.

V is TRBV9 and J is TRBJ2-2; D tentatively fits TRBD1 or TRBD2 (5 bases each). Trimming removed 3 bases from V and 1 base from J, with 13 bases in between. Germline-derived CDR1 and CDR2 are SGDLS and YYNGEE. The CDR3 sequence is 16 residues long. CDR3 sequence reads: CASSAMGTGNTGELFF. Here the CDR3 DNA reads TGTGCCAGCAGCGCGATGGGGACGGGGAACACCGGGGAGCTGTTTTTT.

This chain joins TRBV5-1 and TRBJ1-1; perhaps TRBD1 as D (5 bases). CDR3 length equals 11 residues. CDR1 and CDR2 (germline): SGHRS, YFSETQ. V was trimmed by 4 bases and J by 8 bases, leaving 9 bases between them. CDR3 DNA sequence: TGCGCCAGCAGCGGCAGGGACGAAGCTTTCTTT. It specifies CASSGRDEAFF.

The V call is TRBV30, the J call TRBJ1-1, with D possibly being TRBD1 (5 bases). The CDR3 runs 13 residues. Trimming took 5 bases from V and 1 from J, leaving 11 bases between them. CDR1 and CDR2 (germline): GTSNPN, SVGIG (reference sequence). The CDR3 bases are TGTGCCTGGGTCGGGGGGTCGAACACTGAAGCTTTCTTT. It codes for CAWVGGSNTEAFF.

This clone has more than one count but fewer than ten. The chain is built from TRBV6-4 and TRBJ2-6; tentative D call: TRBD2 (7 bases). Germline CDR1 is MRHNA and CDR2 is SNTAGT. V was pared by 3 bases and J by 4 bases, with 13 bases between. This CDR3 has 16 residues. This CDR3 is CASSEGGGSGANVLTF. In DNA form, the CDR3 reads TGTGCCAGCAGTGAGGGAGGGGGATCAGGGGCCAACGTCCTGACTTTC.

CDR3 bases: TGTGCCAGTAGTATAGGCCCAAGCGGGGCCCAGTACCAAGAGACCCAGTACTTC. Residues: CASSIGPSGAQYQETQYF. The chain joins TRBV19 to TRBJ2-5; 7 bases match TRBD2. V was pared by 1 base and J by 0 bases, with 11 bases of the junction left unmatched. CDR1 LNHDA and CDR2 SQIVND come from the germline V gene (reference sequence). This CDR3 is 18 amino acids long.

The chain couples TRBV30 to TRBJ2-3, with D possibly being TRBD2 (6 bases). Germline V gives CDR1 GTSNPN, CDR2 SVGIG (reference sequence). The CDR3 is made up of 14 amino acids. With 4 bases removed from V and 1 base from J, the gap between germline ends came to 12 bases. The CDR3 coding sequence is TGTGCCTGGAACGGCGGGACCCGCACAGATACGCAGTATTTT. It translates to CAWNGGTRTDTQYF.

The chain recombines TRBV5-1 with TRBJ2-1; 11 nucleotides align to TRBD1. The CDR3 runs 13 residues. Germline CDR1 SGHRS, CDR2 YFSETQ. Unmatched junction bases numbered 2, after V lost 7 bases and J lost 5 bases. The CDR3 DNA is TGCGCCAGCGGACAGGGGGCGGACAATGAGCAGTTCTTC. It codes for CASGQGADNEQFF.

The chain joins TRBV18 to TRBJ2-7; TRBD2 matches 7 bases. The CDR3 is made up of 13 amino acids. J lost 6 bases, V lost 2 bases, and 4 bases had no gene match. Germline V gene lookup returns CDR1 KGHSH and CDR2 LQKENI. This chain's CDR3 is CASSPATGGEQYF. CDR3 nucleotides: TGTGCCAGCTCACCAGCTACGGGGGGCGAGCAGTACTTC.

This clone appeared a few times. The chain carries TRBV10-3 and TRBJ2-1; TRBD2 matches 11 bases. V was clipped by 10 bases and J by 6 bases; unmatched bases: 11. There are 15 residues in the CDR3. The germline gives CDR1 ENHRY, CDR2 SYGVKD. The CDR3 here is CATTSGSQSSNEQFF. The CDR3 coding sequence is TGTGCCACTACTAGCGGGAGCCAATCCAGCAATGAGCAGTTCTTC.

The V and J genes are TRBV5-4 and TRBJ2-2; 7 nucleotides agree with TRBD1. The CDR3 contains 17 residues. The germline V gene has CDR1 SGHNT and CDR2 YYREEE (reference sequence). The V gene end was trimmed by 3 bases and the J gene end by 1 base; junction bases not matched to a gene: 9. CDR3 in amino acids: CASSSGQNTQNTGELFF. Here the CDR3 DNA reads TGTGCCAGCAGCTCGGGACAGAATACCCAGAACACCGGGGAGCTGTTTTTT.

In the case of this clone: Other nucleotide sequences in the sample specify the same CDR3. As DNA, the CDR3 is TGTGCCAGCAGCCCGACTACAGGGGTTTACGAGCAGTACTTC. This gives the protein CASSPTTGVYEQYF. The genes are TRBV7-9 and TRBJ2-7, with 7 positions matching TRBD1. CDR1 is SEHNR and CDR2 is FQNEAQ in the germline V gene (reference sequence). V was clipped by 5 bases and J by 4 bases; unmatched bases: 8. This CDR3 is 14 amino acids long.

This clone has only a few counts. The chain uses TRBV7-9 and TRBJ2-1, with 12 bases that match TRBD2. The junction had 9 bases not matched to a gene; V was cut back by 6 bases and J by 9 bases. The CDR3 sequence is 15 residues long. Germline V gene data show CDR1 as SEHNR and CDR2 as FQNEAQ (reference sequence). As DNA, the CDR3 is TGTGCCAGCAGTCTTACTAGCGGGAGGAGTTCTGAGCAGTTCTTC. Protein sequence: CASSLTSGRSSEQFF.

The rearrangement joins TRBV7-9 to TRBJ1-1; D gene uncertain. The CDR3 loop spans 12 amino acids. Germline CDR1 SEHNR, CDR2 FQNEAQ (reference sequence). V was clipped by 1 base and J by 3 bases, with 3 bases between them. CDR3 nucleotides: TGTGCCAGCAGCTTAGATTACACTGAAGCTTTCTTT. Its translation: CASSLDYTEAFF.

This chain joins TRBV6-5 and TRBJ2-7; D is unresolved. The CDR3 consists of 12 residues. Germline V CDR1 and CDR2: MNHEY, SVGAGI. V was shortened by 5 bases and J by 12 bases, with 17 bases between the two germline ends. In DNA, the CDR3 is TGTGCCAGCAGTGGGTTTGAGAGAAACACGTACTTC. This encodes CASSGFERNTYF.

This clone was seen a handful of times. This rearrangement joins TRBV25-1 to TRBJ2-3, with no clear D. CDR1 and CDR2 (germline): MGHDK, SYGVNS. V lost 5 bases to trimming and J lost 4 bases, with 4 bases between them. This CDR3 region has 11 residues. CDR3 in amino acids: CASSRADTQYF. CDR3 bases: TGTGCCAGCAGTCGTGCAGATACGCAGTATTTT.

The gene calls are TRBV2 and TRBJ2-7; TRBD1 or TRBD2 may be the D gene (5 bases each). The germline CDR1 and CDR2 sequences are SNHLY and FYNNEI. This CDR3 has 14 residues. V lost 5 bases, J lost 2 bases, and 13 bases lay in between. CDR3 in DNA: TGTGCCAGCAGTAGGGGAGTAGACCCCTACGAGCAGTACTTC. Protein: CASSRGVDPYEQYF. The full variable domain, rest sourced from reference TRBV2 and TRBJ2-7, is EPEVTQTPSHQVTQMGQEVILRCVPISNHLYFYWYRQILGQKVEFLVSFYNNEISEKSEIFDDQFSVERPDGSNFTLKIRSTKLEDSAMYFCASSRGVDPYEQYFGPGTRLTVT.

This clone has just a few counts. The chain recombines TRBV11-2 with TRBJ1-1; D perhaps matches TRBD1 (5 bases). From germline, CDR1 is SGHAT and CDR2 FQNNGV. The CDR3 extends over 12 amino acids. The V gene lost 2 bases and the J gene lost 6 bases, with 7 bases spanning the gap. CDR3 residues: CASSLQQAEAFF. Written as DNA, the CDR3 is TGTGCCAGCAGCTTACAACAGGCTGAAGCTTTCTTT.

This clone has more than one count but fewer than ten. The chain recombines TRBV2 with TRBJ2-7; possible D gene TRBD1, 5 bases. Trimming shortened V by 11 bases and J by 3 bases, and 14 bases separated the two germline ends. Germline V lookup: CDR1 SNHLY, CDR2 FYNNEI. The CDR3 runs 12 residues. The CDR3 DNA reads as TGTGCCGTAGGGGTAATGGGCTACGAGCAGTACTTC. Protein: CAVGVMGYEQYF.

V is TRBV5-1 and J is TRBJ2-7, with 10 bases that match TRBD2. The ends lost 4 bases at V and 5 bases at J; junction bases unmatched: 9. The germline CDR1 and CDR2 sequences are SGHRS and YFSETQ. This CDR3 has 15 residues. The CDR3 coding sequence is TGCGCCAGCAGCGCCGGGACTAGCGAGACCCACGAGCAGTACTTC. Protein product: CASSAGTSETHEQYF.

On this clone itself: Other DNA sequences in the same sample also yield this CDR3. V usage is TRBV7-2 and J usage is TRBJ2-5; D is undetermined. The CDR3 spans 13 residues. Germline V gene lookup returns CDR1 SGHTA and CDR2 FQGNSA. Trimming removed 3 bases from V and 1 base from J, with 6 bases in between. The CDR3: CASSFGVQETQYF. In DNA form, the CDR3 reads TGTGCCAGCAGCTTTGGGGTCCAAGAGACCCAGTACTTC.

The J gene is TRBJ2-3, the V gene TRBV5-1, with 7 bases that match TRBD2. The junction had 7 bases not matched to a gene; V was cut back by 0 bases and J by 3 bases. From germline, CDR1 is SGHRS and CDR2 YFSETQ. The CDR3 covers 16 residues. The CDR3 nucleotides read TGCGCCAGCAGCTTGGCCGACGGGAGGTTTACAGATACGCAGTATTTT. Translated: CASSLADGRFTDTQYF.